The sequence of this T cell receptor beta chain was determined in a study of cytomegalovirus exposure and HLA in healthy donors. Findings of the study overall: Specificity of three CMV-associated chains for CMV antigens was verified in vitro.

V lost 0 bases and J lost 1; bases outside the gene matches: 7. The germline V gene has CDR1 SGHNT and CDR2 YYREEE (reference sequence). This CDR3 is 16 amino acids long. With regard to this clone: The antigen is not known.

The assay was immunoSEQ multiplex PCR, and TCRdb's table has in-frame clones only and misses some. Of under 350,000 clones listed, 70% to 90% were seen once; the top ten hold over 0.95%. The sequenced material came from PBMCs. The chain has TRBV5-4 and TRBJ2-7; the match to TRBD2 covers 7 bases. This TCR derives from a woman under 30 in good health and CMV-seronegative. The CDR3 protein is CASSLDGGWGSYEQYF. The CDR3 DNA reads as TGTGCCAGCAGCTTGGACGGGGGGTGGGGTTCCTACGAGCAGTACTTC.